These 9 T cell receptor beta chains originate from one sample sequenced in a study of T cell responses to AZD1222 COVID-19 vaccine (dated by TCRdb to the early 2020s). The protocol used for the library was the immunoSEQ multiplex PCR assay. In its TCRdb copy, this immuneACCESS table keeps in-frame sequences only and misses some clones. Where compared with another copy, unresolved V genes explain less than half of these, and the others have no known cause. The sample table records around 190,000 clones; almost 90% of these occur just once. The leading ten clones occupy approximately 0.5% of the sample. Reading the label with the study, this specimen's time point is: baseline before first vaccination. This specimen consisted of peripheral blood, obtained on day 0 of AZD1222 vaccination. Receptor source: an adult in good health.

The rearrangement links TRBV6-5 to TRBJ1-4, with 10 bases aligning to TRBD1. V shed 5 bases and J 7 bases; nucleotides not matched to a gene: 4. CDR1 and CDR2 from the germline V gene are MNHEY and SVGAGI. The CDR3 runs to 14 residues. CDR3 in amino acids: CASSPGTGVEKLFF. CDR3 nucleotide sequence: TGTGCCAGCAGTCCCGGGACAGGGGTTGAAAAACTGTTTTTT.

The chain recombines TRBV5-1 with TRBJ2-2; 10 nucleotides agree with TRBD1. V lost 3 bases and J lost 4; bases outside the gene matches: 6. This CDR3 region has 16 residues. The germline V gene has CDR1 SGHRS and CDR2 YFSETQ. The CDR3 bases are TGCGCCAGCAGCTCGGACAGGGGGATTGGCACCGGGGAGCTGTTTTTT. It translates to CASSSDRGIGTGELFF.

This chain links TRBV27 with TRBJ1-2; D not certain. Trimming stripped 4 bases from V and 3 bases from J, with 15 bases between. Germline V gene data show CDR1 as MNHEY and CDR2 as SMNVEV (reference sequence). This CDR3 region has 15 residues. The CDR3 nucleotides are TGTGCCAGCAGTTCGGAACCTACTACTTACTATGGCTACACCTTC. Protein: CASSSEPTTYYGYTF.

This chain links TRBV5-1 with TRBJ2-7; the D is unclear. The V end lost 4 bases, the J end lost 1 base, and 6 bases lay between the germline ends. The CDR3 runs 12 residues. Germline CDR1 SGHRS, CDR2 YFSETQ. CDR3 region: CASSGPSYEQYF. CDR3 DNA sequence: TGCGCCAGCAGCGGGCCGTCCTACGAGCAGTACTTC.

V gene TRBV18 combines with J gene TRBJ1-6; the match to TRBD1 covers 7 bases. Trimming took 4 bases from V and 5 from J; bases not matched to a gene: 5. The CDR3 has 15 amino acids. The germline V gene encodes CDR1 KGHSH and CDR2 LQKENI. CDR3 residues: CASSLDRVDNSPLHF. The CDR3, as DNA: TGTGCCAGCTCACTCGACAGGGTAGATAATTCACCCCTCCACTTT.

J is TRBJ1-1 and V is TRBV4-3; tentatively, D is TRBD1 (5 bases). V lost 0 bases and J 6 bases, leaving 17 bases between the germline ends. Germline V CDR1 and CDR2: LGHNA, YSLEER. CDR3 length: 16 residues. As DNA, the CDR3 is TGCGCCAGCAGCCAAGAGAGCGCGAGGGGTGGCTCTGAAGCTTTCTTT. Encoded protein: CASSQESARGGSEAFF.

The sample holds one count of this clone. The chain carries TRBV5-6 and TRBJ2-4; D not certain. V lost 2 bases, J lost 0 bases, and 15 bases lay in between. The CDR3 length is 17 residues. Germline CDR1 and CDR2: SGHDT and YYEEEE. The DNA for the CDR3 is TGTGCCAGCAGCTTTACCCGGGCCGCACTAGCCAAAAACATTCAGTACTTC. It encodes CASSFTRAALAKNIQYF.

The genes are TRBV2 and TRBJ2-1; 7 positions agree with TRBD2. CDR3 length: 13 residues. Germline V gene sequence: CDR1 SNHLY, CDR2 FYNNEI. V shed 10 bases and J 7 bases; nucleotides not matched to a gene: 10. In nucleotides, the CDR3 is TGTGCCACCCGGGACTATCAGCTTAATGAGCAGTTCTTC. This gives the protein CATRDYQLNEQFF.

J is TRBJ2-7 and V is TRBV5-6; D may correspond to TRBD1 or TRBD2 (5 bases each). The CDR3 has 13 amino acids. Germline V gives CDR1 SGHDT, CDR2 YYEEEE. V was clipped by 0 bases and J by 3 bases, with 7 bases between them. CDR3 protein: CASSLVGGYEQYF. CDR3 nucleotide sequence: TGTGCCAGCAGCTTGGTTGGGGGCTACGAGCAGTACTTC.